A selection of T cell receptor beta chains follows, all from one sample in a study of CD8+CD57+ T cells in acquired aplastic anemia. TCRdb ran MiXCR on the reads and lists one entry per CDR3 protein. The repertoire has 180,000 or so distinct CDR3 sequences, around half of them found once; the top ten carry about 2.9%. Material: sorted CD4+, CD8+, or CD8+CD57+ T cells (not recorded which) from PBMCs. These receptors all stem from a human donor in good health. The CDR3 runs from the conserved cysteine through the conserved F or W. Each record gives: clone size, D gene, J gene, V gene, CDR3 protein, CDR3 DNA. The D gene is left open where the match is weak. Expanded clones are given a class, and other clones once, few, many or no size at all.

>few|TRBD2|TRBJ2-5|TRBV6-2/TRBV6-3
CASSYQGGRAGETQYF
TGTGCCAGCAGTTATCAGGGCGGGAGGGCCGGGGAGACCCAGTACTTC
>-|TRBD1|TRBJ2-7|TRBV27
CASSLNPGTGGHEQYF
TGTGCCAGCAGTTTAAATCCAGGGACAGGGGGCCACGAGCAGTACTTC
>many|-|TRBJ2-3|TRBV20-1
CSGKRGGSTDTQYF
TGCAGTGGGAAGCGCGGCGGGAGCACAGATACGCAGTATTTT
>-|TRBD1|TRBJ2-2|TRBV2
CARSLQGSGELFF
TGTGCCAGATCCCTACAGGGGTCCGGGGAGCTGTTTTTT
>few|-|TRBJ2-1|TRBV2
CASREVTGLMYEQFF
TGTGCCAGCAGGGAGGTTACAGGTTTAATGTATGAGCAGTTCTTC
>many|-|TRBJ2-3|TRBV7-7
CASSLHARERTDTQYF
TGTGCTAGCAGCTTACACGCCCGCGAACGCACAGATACGCAGTATTTT
>many|TRBD1|TRBJ1-2|TRBV6-5
CASSYGGQGQGYTF
TGTGCCAGCAGTTACGGGGGACAGGGGCAAGGCTACACCTTC
>-|TRBD2|TRBJ2-7|TRBV20-1
CSASDPGTSGWYEQYF
TGCAGTGCTAGTGACCCCGGGACTAGCGGGTGGTACGAGCAGTACTTC
>many|-|TRBJ2-7|TRBV4-1
CASSQDLGRRASYEQYF
TGCGCCAGCAGCCAAGATTTAGGCAGGAGGGCCTCCTACGAGCAGTACTTC
>many|TRBD1|TRBJ2-7|TRBV24-1
CATSYYRQGDSYEQYF
TGTGCCACCAGCTACTACCGACAGGGGGACTCCTACGAGCAGTACTTC
>many|-|TRBJ2-5|TRBV11-2
CASSLEGVETQYF
TGTGCCAGCAGCTTAGAAGGTGTAGAGACCCAGTACTTC
>-|TRBD1|TRBJ1-1|TRBV19
CASTVQGVSTEAFF
TGTGCCAGTACCGTCCAGGGGGTGAGCACTGAAGCTTTCTTT
>many|TRBD1|TRBJ2-2|TRBV5-1
CASSSGGTGGTGELFF
TGCGCCAGCAGTTCTGGTGGGACAGGGGGCACCGGGGAGCTGTTTTTT
>few|-|TRBJ2-7|TRBV19
CASSIDVGGLEQYF
TGTGCCAGTAGTATAGATGTGGGCGGATTGGAGCAGTACTTC